This entry lists 18 T cell receptor beta chains sequenced from one sample in a study of OX40 agonist ivuxolimab in advanced cancers. TCRdb's copy holds only in-frame clones and misses some; the assay was immunoSEQ multiplex PCR. In the table there are 68,000 or so clones, approximately 89% of which are singletons. Sequencing was performed on CD4+ or CD8+ T cells sorted from blood, taken in a trial of the OX40 agonist ivuxolimab. The receptors derive from an adult with an advanced solid tumor such as melanoma, head and neck, liver or kidney cancer.

Comments on this clone: Other DNA variants within this sample encode the same CDR3. The rearrangement uses TRBV14 and TRBJ1-5; D is unresolved. The CDR3 totals 13 residues. Germline V gene data show CDR1 as SGHDN and CDR2 as FVKESK. V lost 1 base and J lost 3, with 4 bases in between. The CDR3 reads CASSQGPNQPQHF. CDR3 DNA sequence: TGTGCCAGCAGCCAAGGACCCAATCAGCCCCAGCATTTT.

Only a few counts were recorded for this clone. This chain links TRBV6-5 with TRBJ2-2; maybe TRBD2 (5 bases). With 6 bases removed from V and 6 bases from J, the gap between germline ends came to 17 bases. The germline CDR1 and CDR2 sequences are MNHEY and SVGAGI. The CDR3 length is 15 residues. CDR3 in DNA: TGTGCCAGCAGCCAGGAGGACCTACGGGCCGGGGAGCTGTTTTTT. This encodes CASSQEDLRAGELFF.

V is TRBV11-2 and J is TRBJ2-7; the D gene is possibly TRBD1 (6 bases). Trimming removed 1 base from V and 7 bases from J, with 20 bases in between. This CDR3 is 16 amino acids long. Per the germline V gene, CDR1 is SGHAT and CDR2 is FQNNGV. The CDR3 sequence is CASSLAGAASILEQYF. In DNA form, the CDR3 reads TGTGCCAGCAGCTTAGCAGGGGCGGCCTCCATTTTGGAGCAGTACTTC.

This clone was observed a handful of times. The chain recombines TRBV19 with TRBJ1-6; tentative D call: TRBD1 (6 bases). Germline CDR1 reads LNHDA; CDR2 reads SQIVND (reference sequence). Trimming took off 4 bases at V and 11 bases at J, with 21 bases between the two ends. CDR3 length equals 16 residues. The CDR3, as DNA: TGTGCCAGTAGTACCAATAACAGGGAGATTGGTCCACCCCTCCACTTT. Its translation is CASSTNNREIGPPLHF.

V gene TRBV28 combines with J gene TRBJ2-5, with D possibly being TRBD2 (7 bases). Per germline, CDR1 MDHEN and CDR2 SYDVKM. Trimming took off 2 bases at V and 2 bases at J, with 18 bases between the two ends. There are 17 residues in the CDR3. The CDR3 DNA follows: TGTGCCAGCAGTTTAGGAGGTGGGGGGGGCCCTCAAGAGACCCAGTACTTC. Protein product: CASSLGGGGGPQETQYF.

The chain uses TRBV5-6 and TRBJ2-5; D not certain. The assigned J gene may be wrong: the sequence end matches TRBJ2-7 better. This CDR3 is 11 amino acids long. CDR1 and CDR2 from the germline V gene are SGHDT and YYEEEE. CDR3 DNA sequence: TGTGCCAGCAGCTTGTTCAACGAGCAGTACTTC. Translation gives CASSLFNEQYF.

This rearrangement joins TRBV5-1 to TRBJ2-7; D ambiguous. V was pared by 0 bases and J by 4 bases, with 14 bases between. This CDR3 region has 15 residues. The germline CDR1 and CDR2 sequences are SGHRS and YFSETQ. CDR3 nucleotides: TGCGCCAGCAGCTTGGCCCCGACGGCAGATTACGAGCAGTACTTC. Residues: CASSLAPTADYEQYF.

The rearrangement uses TRBV30 and TRBJ2-2, with 7 bases aligning to TRBD1. This CDR3 has 14 residues. J lost 6 bases, V lost 3 bases, and 7 bases had no gene match. Per the germline V gene, CDR1 is GTSNPN and CDR2 is SVGIG (reference sequence). CDR3 protein: CAWSLTGWAGELFF. CDR3 nucleotide sequence: TGTGCCTGGAGCTTGACAGGGTGGGCCGGGGAGCTGTTTTTT.

V gene TRBV27 combines with J gene TRBJ1-6; TRBD1 might be the D (6 bases). Trimming cost V 7 bases and J 6 bases, with 16 bases left between them. Germline loops: CDR1 MNHEY, CDR2 SMNVEV (reference sequence). The CDR3 loop spans 15 amino acids. The CDR3 reads CASKKGEGVNSPLHF. In DNA, the CDR3 is TGTGCCAGCAAAAAGGGAGAGGGGGTTAATTCACCCCTCCACTTT.

V and J are TRBV19 and TRBJ2-5; TRBD2 matches at 14 bases. Germline assignment: CDR1 LNHDA and CDR2 SQIVND (reference sequence). The length of the CDR3 is 16 residues. With V trimmed by 4 bases and J by 1 base, 2 bases remained unmatched. The CDR3 reads CASSRGLAGAQETQYF. CDR3 in DNA: TGTGCCAGTAGTAGGGGACTAGCGGGGGCCCAAGAGACCCAGTACTTC.

The chain combines TRBV5-5 with TRBJ1-5; 8 bases are shared with TRBD1. The J segment lost 4 bases and the V segment lost 4 bases, leaving 10 bases of the junction unmatched. The germline CDR1 and CDR2 sequences are SGHKS and YYEKEE (reference sequence). This CDR3 spans 16 amino acids. The CDR3 DNA reads TGTGCCAGCAGCCCCGCATGGGACAGGCCGAATCAGCCCCAGCATTTT. As protein: CASSPAWDRPNQPQHF. The variable domain in full, with the rest retrieved from reference TRBV5-5 and TRBJ1-5, is DAGVTQSPTHLIKTRGQQVTLRCSPISGHKSVSWYQQVLGQGPQFIFQYYEKEERGRGNFPDRFSARQFPNYSSELNVNALLLGDSALYLCASSPAWDRPNQPQHFGDGTRLSIL.

The chain links TRBV5-1 to TRBJ2-3, with 7 bases aligning to TRBD1. This CDR3 is built from 15 residues. CDR1 and CDR2 from the germline V gene are SGHRS and YFSETQ. The junction had 6 bases not matched to a gene; V was cut back by 5 bases and J by 0 bases. The CDR3 region has the DNA TGCGCCAGCAGTCTACAGGGGATAAGCACAGATACGCAGTATTTT. This sequence encodes CASSLQGISTDTQYF.

This clone came up once. J is TRBJ1-5 and V is TRBV19; D perhaps matches TRBD1 (6 bases). V gave up 5 bases and J gave up 9 bases, with 17 bases separating them. Germline V gene sequence: CDR1 LNHDA, CDR2 SQIVND (reference sequence). The CDR3 length is 14 residues. The CDR3 is CASSHRQVQGPQHF. In DNA, the CDR3 is TGTGCCAGTAGTCACCGACAGGTCCAAGGGCCCCAGCATTTT.

This chain links TRBV23-1 with TRBJ2-3; weak D call: TRBD2 (6 bases). TRBV23-1 is annotated as an ORF whose role is uncertain. CDR3 length equals 12 residues. Between the trimmed V and J ends, which lost 6 bases and 6 bases, there was a span of 10 bases. The DNA for the CDR3 is TGCGCCAGCAGGGAGGGTTCGGATACGCAGTATTTT. Protein sequence: CASREGSDTQYF.

The chain uses TRBV5-1 and TRBJ1-3, with D maybe TRBD1 (5 bases). The V end was cut by 4 bases, the J end by 0 bases, with 14 bases between. The CDR3 length is 16 residues. In germline, CDR1 is SGHRS, CDR2 YFSETQ. CDR3 sequence reads: CASSRGGGISGNTIYF. DNA for the CDR3: TGCGCCAGCAGCAGGGGCGGTGGGATCTCTGGAAACACCATATATTTT.

As to this clone: A junction boundary mismatches the germline segment, possibly from a read error. The chain has TRBV18 and TRBJ1-2; TRBD1 is a possible D gene (6 bases). The CDR3 has 14 amino acids. The germline V gene has CDR1 KGHSH and CDR2 LQKENI. CDR3 amino acids: CASSPGEGGYGYTF. DNA of the CDR3: TGTGCCAGTTCACCGGGCGAGGGGGGCTATGGCTACACCTTC.

The V gene is TRBV5-4, the J gene TRBJ2-7; 8 bases are a match to TRBD1. There are 15 residues in the CDR3. V lost 4 bases and J lost 0; bases outside the gene matches: 6. Looked up from germline, CDR1 is SGHNT and CDR2 is YYREEE (reference sequence). The CDR3 is CASSRPTGDSYEQYF. CDR3 nucleotide sequence: TGTGCCAGCAGCCGACCGACAGGGGACTCCTACGAGCAGTACTTC.

The chain recombines TRBV25-1 with TRBJ2-7; 12 bases agree with TRBD2. Trimming cost V 5 bases and J 4 bases; bases outside gene matches: 6. The CDR3 totals 15 residues. Germline V CDR1 and CDR2: MGHDK, SYGVNS. The CDR3 reads CASSPRLAGDYEQYF. The CDR3 nucleotides read TGTGCCAGCAGTCCCAGACTAGCGGGGGATTACGAGCAGTACTTC.